This is a list of T cell receptor beta chains from one sample in a study of cytomegalovirus exposure and HLA in healthy donors. Measured with immunoSEQ multiplex PCR; TCRdb has only the in-frame clones, and not every one. The sample records 140,000 or so clones, just over 70% being singletons. Sequenced input: PBMCs. These receptors originate from a young woman in good health and CMV-seronegative. CDR3s include the opening cysteine and the closing phenylalanine or tryptophan. Fields, in order: D gene, J gene, clone size, V gene, CDR3 DNA, CDR3 protein. The D gene is left open where the match is weak. Some rows have no size entry. The others give once, few or many, or a class for an expanded clone.

d_gene: NA
j_gene: TRBJ2-7
abundance: NA
v_gene: TRBV5-4
CDR3nt: TGTGCCAGCAGCTTCCCAGGGAACTACGAGCAGTACTTC
CDR3aa: CASSFPGNYEQYF

d_gene: NA
j_gene: TRBJ2-1
abundance: NA
v_gene: TRBV28
CDR3nt: TGTGCCAGCAGTTTATCGAGGCTAGGAGGGAATGAGCAGTTCTTC
CDR3aa: CASSLSRLGGNEQFF

d_gene: TRBD1
j_gene: TRBJ1-1
abundance: NA
v_gene: TRBV5-1
CDR3nt: TGCGCCAGCAGCGTACAGGGGGCAGACACTGAAGCTTTCTTT
CDR3aa: CASSVQGADTEAFF

d_gene: TRBD1
j_gene: TRBJ1-2
abundance: NA
v_gene: TRBV9
CDR3nt: TGTGCCAGCAGCGTAGAGGCCCTACCGGACAGGGGGTATGGCTACACCTTC
CDR3aa: CASSVEALPDRGYGYTF

d_gene: NA
j_gene: TRBJ2-2
abundance: NA
v_gene: TRBV6-1
CDR3nt: TGTGCCAGCAGCCCCGGGACATCGAACACCGGGGAGCTGTTTTTT
CDR3aa: CASSPGTSNTGELFF

d_gene: NA
j_gene: TRBJ2-3
abundance: medium-sized
v_gene: TRBV7-9
CDR3nt: TGTGCCAGCAGCCATCATTCCACAGATACGCAGTATTTT
CDR3aa: CASSHHSTDTQYF

d_gene: NA
j_gene: TRBJ1-3
abundance: NA
v_gene: TRBV6-5
CDR3nt: TGTGCCAGCAGTTACTCGGAGGGCTCTGGAAACACCATATATTTT
CDR3aa: CASSYSEGSGNTIYF

d_gene: TRBD1
j_gene: TRBJ1-2
abundance: NA
v_gene: TRBV28
CDR3nt: TGTGCCAGCAGCGTAGTCCCGGGACAGGGTGGGAACACCTTC
CDR3aa: CASSVVPGQGGNTF

d_gene: TRBD2
j_gene: TRBJ2-5
abundance: NA
v_gene: TRBV29-1
CDR3nt: TGCAGCGTTGATGGCCTAGCGGGGGGGACCCCGTTGACCCAGTACTTC
CDR3aa: CSVDGLAGGTPLTQYF

d_gene: NA
j_gene: TRBJ1-5
abundance: NA
v_gene: TRBV7-8
CDR3nt: TGTGCCAGCAGCTTAGGTCAGGGTGCAGGGCCCCAGCATTTT
CDR3aa: CASSLGQGAGPQHF

d_gene: TRBD1
j_gene: TRBJ1-1
abundance: NA
v_gene: TRBV28
CDR3nt: TGTGCCAGCAGCCCGGGACAGGTTTCCACTGAAGCTTTCTTT
CDR3aa: CASSPGQVSTEAFF

d_gene: TRBD2
j_gene: TRBJ2-1
abundance: NA
v_gene: TRBV11-2
CDR3nt: TGTGCCAGCAGCTTAGTTAGCGGGAGGGCGAATGAGCAGTTCTTC
CDR3aa: CASSLVSGRANEQFF

d_gene: TRBD1
j_gene: TRBJ2-1
abundance: NA
v_gene: TRBV29-1
CDR3nt: TGCAGCGCAGACAGGGACCATGAGCAGTTCTTC
CDR3aa: CSADRDHEQFF

d_gene: TRBD2
j_gene: TRBJ2-2
abundance: NA
v_gene: TRBV2
CDR3nt: TGTGCCAGCAGTGCCCGGACTAGCGCCGGGGAGCTGTTTTTT
CDR3aa: CASSARTSAGELFF

d_gene: TRBD1
j_gene: TRBJ1-5
abundance: NA
v_gene: TRBV19
CDR3nt: TGTGCCAGTACCCCCTTCGGGACAGGCAATCAGCCCCAGCATTTT
CDR3aa: CASTPFGTGNQPQHF

d_gene: NA
j_gene: TRBJ2-3
abundance: NA
v_gene: TRBV6-6
CDR3nt: TGTGCCAGCAGTTATTCGACTAGCACAGATACGCAGTATTTT
CDR3aa: CASSYSTSTDTQYF

d_gene: TRBD2
j_gene: TRBJ2-1
abundance: NA
v_gene: TRBV7-3
CDR3nt: TGTGCCAGCAGCCGGACTAGCGGGAGGGGTGAGCAGTTCTTC
CDR3aa: CASSRTSGRGEQFF

d_gene: NA
j_gene: TRBJ2-3
abundance: NA
v_gene: TRBV6-5
CDR3nt: TGTGCCAGCAGTTACTTCGGCGGGAACACAGATACGCAGTATTTT
CDR3aa: CASSYFGGNTDTQYF

d_gene: TRBD2
j_gene: TRBJ2-5
abundance: NA
v_gene: TRBV7-3
CDR3nt: TGTGCCAGCAGCTTAAGGGGCGGGGGGGCCTTAGAGACCCAGTACTTC
CDR3aa: CASSLRGGGALETQYF

d_gene: TRBD1
j_gene: TRBJ2-3
abundance: NA
v_gene: TRBV18
CDR3nt: TGTGCCAGCTCGCCTACAGGGGCCGATACGCAGTATTTT
CDR3aa: CASSPTGADTQYF

d_gene: NA
j_gene: TRBJ1-3
abundance: NA
v_gene: TRBV7-6
CDR3nt: TGTGCCAGCAGCTTATTTGAGGCGGCTTCTGGAAACACCATATATTTT
CDR3aa: CASSLFEAASGNTIYF

d_gene: NA
j_gene: TRBJ2-3
abundance: NA
v_gene: TRBV4-1
CDR3nt: TGCGCCAGCAGCCAAGATATGGCCTCTGGGACAAGCACAGATACGCAGTATTTT
CDR3aa: CASSQDMASGTSTDTQYF

d_gene: TRBD1
j_gene: TRBJ1-5
abundance: NA
v_gene: TRBV30
CDR3nt: TGTGCCTGGAGTAGAGACAGGGGCTTCAATCAGCCCCAGCATTTT
CDR3aa: CAWSRDRGFNQPQHF

d_gene: TRBD2
j_gene: TRBJ2-5
abundance: NA
v_gene: TRBV7-8
CDR3nt: TGTGCCAGCAGCTTACGAACTAGCGGGAGGGACCGGAGTGTCCGGACCCAGTACTTC
CDR3aa: CASSLRTSGRDRSVRTQYF

d_gene: NA
j_gene: TRBJ1-4
abundance: once
v_gene: TRBV5-4
CDR3nt: TGTGCCAGCAGCCCGAACGCGGAGTCGACTAATGAAAAACTGTTTTTT
CDR3aa: CASSPNAESTNEKLFF

d_gene: NA
j_gene: TRBJ1-4
abundance: NA
v_gene: TRBV30
CDR3nt: TGTGCCTGGAGTAAGCCAGGCGAAAAACTGTTTTTT
CDR3aa: CAWSKPGEKLFF

d_gene: NA
j_gene: TRBJ2-2
abundance: NA
v_gene: TRBV2
CDR3nt: TGTGCCAGCAGACTAGGTACCACCGGGGAGCTGTTTTTT
CDR3aa: CASRLGTTGELFF

d_gene: TRBD1
j_gene: TRBJ1-1
abundance: NA
v_gene: TRBV11-2
CDR3nt: TGTGCCAGCAGCTTAGCGGGACAGGGGGGTACTGAAGCTTTCTTT
CDR3aa: CASSLAGQGGTEAFF

d_gene: TRBD1
j_gene: TRBJ1-4
abundance: NA
v_gene: TRBV5-1
CDR3nt: TGCGCCAGCAGCTTTGGACAGGGCTTTGAAAAACTGTTTTTT
CDR3aa: CASSFGQGFEKLFF

d_gene: NA
j_gene: TRBJ2-6
abundance: NA
v_gene: TRBV11-3
CDR3nt: TGTGCCAGCAGCAAGGGGGACAACTCTGGGGCCAACGTCCTGACTTTC
CDR3aa: CASSKGDNSGANVLTF

d_gene: NA
j_gene: TRBJ2-1
abundance: few
v_gene: TRBV5-1
CDR3nt: TGCGCCAGCAGCCCCTCTCGGGACAATAACTACAATGAGCAGTTCTTC
CDR3aa: CASSPSRDNNYNEQFF

d_gene: TRBD2
j_gene: TRBJ2-3
abundance: few
v_gene: TRBV10-3
CDR3nt: TGTGCCTTGCGCTCGGGACTAGCGGGAGGAGGCGGCACGACAGATACGCAGTATTTT
CDR3aa: CALRSGLAGGGGTTDTQYF

d_gene: TRBD1
j_gene: TRBJ1-5
abundance: NA
v_gene: TRBV28
CDR3nt: TGTGCCAGCAGTTACAGGGGGGTCCAGCCCCAGCATTTT
CDR3aa: CASSYRGVQPQHF

d_gene: NA
j_gene: TRBJ2-5
abundance: NA
v_gene: TRBV7-9
CDR3nt: TGTGCCAGCAGGCCCCGGGACAAAGAGACCCAGTACTTC
CDR3aa: CASRPRDKETQYF

d_gene: NA
j_gene: TRBJ2-7
abundance: NA
v_gene: TRBV6-1
CDR3nt: TGTGCCAGCAGTGCTGACAGGCTAGCCTACGAGCAGTACTTC
CDR3aa: CASSADRLAYEQYF